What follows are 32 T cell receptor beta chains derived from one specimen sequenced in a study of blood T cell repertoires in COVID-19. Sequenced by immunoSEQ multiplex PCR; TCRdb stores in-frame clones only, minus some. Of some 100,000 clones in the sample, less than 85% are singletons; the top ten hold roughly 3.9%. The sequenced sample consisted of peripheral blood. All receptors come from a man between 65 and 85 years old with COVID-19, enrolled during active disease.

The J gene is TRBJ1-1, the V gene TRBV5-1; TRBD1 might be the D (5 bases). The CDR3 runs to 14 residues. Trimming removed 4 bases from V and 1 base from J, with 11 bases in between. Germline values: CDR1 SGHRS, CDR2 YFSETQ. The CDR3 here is CASSQGRANTEAFF. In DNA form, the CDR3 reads TGCGCCAGCAGCCAGGGCAGGGCGAACACTGAAGCTTTCTTT.

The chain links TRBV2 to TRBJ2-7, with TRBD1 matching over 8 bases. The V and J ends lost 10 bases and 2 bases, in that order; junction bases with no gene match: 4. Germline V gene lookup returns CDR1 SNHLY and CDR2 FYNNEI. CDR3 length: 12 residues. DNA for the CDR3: TGTGCCAACCGGGACAGGACCTACGAGCAGTACTTC. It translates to CANRDRTYEQYF.

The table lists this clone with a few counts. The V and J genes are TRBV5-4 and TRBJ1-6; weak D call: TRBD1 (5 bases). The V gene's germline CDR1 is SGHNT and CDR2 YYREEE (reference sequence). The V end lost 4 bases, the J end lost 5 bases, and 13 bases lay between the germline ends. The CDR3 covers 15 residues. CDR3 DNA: TGTGCCAGCAGCCTTCGACAGAGAAATAATTCACCCCTCCACTTT. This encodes CASSLRQRNNSPLHF.

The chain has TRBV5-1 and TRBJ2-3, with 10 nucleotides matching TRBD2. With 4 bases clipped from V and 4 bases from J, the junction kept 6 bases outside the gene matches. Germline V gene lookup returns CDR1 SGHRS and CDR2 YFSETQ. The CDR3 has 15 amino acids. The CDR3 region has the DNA TGCGCCAGCAGCCCTAGCGGGAGAGATGCAGATACGCAGTATTTT. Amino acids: CASSPSGRDADTQYF.

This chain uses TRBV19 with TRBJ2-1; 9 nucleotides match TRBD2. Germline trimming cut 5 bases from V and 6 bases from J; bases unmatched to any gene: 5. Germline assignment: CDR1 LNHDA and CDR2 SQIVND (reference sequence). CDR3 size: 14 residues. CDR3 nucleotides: TGTGCCAGTAGTGGCGGGAGGGCTGGCAATGAGCAGTTCTTC. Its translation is CASSGGRAGNEQFF.

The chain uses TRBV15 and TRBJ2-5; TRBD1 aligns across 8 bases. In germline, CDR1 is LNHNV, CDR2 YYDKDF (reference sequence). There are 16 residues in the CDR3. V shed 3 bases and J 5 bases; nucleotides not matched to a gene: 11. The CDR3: CATSSGQGASVETQYF. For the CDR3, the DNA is TGTGCCACCAGCAGTGGGCAGGGGGCTTCGGTGGAGACCCAGTACTTC. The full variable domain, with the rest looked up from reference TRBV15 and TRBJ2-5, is DAMVIQNPRYQVTQFGKPVTLSCSQTLNHNVMYWYQQKSSQAPKLLFHYYDKDFNNEADTPDNFQSRRPNTSFCFLDIRSPGLGDTAMYLCATSSGQGASVETQYFGPGTRLLVL.

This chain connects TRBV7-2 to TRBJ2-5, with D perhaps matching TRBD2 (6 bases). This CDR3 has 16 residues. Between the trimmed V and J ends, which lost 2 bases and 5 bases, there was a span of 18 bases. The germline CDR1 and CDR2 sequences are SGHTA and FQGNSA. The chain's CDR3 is CASSLRRVSGAETQYF. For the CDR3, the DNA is TGTGCCAGCAGCTTACGGAGGGTCTCCGGGGCGGAGACCCAGTACTTC.

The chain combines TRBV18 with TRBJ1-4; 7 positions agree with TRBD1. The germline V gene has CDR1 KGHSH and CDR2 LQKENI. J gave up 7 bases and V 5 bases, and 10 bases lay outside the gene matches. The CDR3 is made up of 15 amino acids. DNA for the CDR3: TGTGCCAGCTCATACCGGACAGGAGGGGGTGAAAAACTGTTTTTT. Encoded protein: CASSYRTGGGEKLFF.

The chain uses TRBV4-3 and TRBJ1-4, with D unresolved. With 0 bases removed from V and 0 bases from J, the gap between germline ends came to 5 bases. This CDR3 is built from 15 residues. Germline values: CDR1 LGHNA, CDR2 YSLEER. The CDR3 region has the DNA TGCGCCAGCAGCCAAGACAAAACAACTAATGAAAAACTGTTTTTT. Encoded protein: CASSQDKTTNEKLFF.

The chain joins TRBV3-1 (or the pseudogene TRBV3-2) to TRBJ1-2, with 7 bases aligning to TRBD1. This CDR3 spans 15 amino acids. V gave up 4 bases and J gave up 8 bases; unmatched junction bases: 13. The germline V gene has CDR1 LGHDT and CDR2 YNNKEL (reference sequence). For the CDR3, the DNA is TGTGCCAGCAGCCCCCGCGGAGGGGGCAGTAGCGGCTACACCTTC. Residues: CASSPRGGGSSGYTF.

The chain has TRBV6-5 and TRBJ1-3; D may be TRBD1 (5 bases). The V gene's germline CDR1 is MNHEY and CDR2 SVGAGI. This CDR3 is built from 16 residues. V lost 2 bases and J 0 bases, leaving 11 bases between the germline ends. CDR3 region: CASSYGDSHSGNTIYF. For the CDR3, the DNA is TGTGCCAGCAGTTACGGAGACAGCCACTCTGGAAACACCATATATTTT.

The CDR3 loop is CASSISGTDNYGYTF. CDR3 sequence (DNA): TGTGCCAGTAGTATTTCCGGGACAGATAACTATGGCTACACCTTC. The chain carries TRBV19 and TRBJ1-2, with 7 bases fitting TRBD1. CDR1 and CDR2 from the germline V gene are LNHDA and SQIVND (reference sequence). The CDR3 loop spans 15 amino acids. V shed 3 bases, J shed 1 base, and the junction held 5 bases outside the gene matches.

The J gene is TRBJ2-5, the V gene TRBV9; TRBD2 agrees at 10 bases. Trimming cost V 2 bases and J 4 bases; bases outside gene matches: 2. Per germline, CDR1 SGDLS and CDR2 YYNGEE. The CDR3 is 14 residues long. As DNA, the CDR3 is TGTGCCAGCAGCGTTGCTAGCGGGGGAGAGACCCAGTACTTC. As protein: CASSVASGGETQYF.

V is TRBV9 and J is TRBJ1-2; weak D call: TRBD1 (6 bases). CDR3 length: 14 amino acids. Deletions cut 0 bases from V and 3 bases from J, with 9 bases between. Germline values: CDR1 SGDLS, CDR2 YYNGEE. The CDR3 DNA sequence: TGTGCCAGCAGCGTAGCTCCAGGGGACTATGGCTACACCTTC. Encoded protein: CASSVAPGDYGYTF. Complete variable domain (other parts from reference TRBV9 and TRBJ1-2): DSGVTQTPKHLITATGQRVTLRCSPRSGDLSVYWYQQSLDQGLQFLIQYYNGEERAKGNILERFSAQQFPDLHSELNLSSLELGDSALYFCASSVAPGDYGYTFGSGTRLTVV.

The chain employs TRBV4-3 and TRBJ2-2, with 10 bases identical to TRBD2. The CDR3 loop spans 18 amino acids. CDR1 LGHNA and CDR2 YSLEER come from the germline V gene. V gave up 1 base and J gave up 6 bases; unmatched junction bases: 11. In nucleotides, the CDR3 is TGCGCCAGCAGCCAAGCGATTGGAGCGGGAGGGCCCCCCGGGGAGCTGTTTTTT. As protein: CASSQAIGAGGPPGELFF.

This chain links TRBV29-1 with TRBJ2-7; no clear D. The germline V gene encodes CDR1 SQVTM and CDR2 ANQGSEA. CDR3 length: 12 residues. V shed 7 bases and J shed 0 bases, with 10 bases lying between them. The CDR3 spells CSARQGSYEQYF. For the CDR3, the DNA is TGCAGCGCCAGACAAGGCTCCTACGAGCAGTACTTC.

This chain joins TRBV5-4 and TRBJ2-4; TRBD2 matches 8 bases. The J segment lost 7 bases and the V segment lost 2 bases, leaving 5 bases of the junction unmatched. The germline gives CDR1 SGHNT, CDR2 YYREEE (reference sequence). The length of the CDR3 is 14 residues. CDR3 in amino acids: CASSFAGGANIQYF. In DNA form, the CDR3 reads TGTGCCAGCAGCTTCGCGGGGGGCGCGAACATTCAGTACTTC. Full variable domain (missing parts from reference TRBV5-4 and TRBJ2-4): ETGVTQSPTHLIKTRGQQVTLRCSSQSGHNTVSWYQQALGQGPQFIFQYYREEENGRGNFPPRFSGLQFPNYSSELNVNALELDDSALYLCASSFAGGANIQYFGAGTRLSVL.

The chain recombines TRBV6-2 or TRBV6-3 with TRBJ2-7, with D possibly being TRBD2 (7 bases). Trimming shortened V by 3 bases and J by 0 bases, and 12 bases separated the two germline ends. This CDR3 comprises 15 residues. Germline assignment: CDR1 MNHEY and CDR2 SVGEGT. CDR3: CASSYGGAGSYEQYF. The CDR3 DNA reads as TGTGCCAGCAGTTATGGGGGGGCTGGCTCCTACGAGCAGTACTTC.

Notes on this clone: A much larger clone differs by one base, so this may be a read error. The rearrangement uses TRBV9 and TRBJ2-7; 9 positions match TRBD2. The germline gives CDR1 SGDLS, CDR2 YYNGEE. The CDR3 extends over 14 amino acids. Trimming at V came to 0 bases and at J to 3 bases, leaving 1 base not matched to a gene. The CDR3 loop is CASSVGLADYEQYF. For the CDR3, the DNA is TGTGCCAGCAGCGTAGGACTAGCGGACTACGAGCAGTACTTC.

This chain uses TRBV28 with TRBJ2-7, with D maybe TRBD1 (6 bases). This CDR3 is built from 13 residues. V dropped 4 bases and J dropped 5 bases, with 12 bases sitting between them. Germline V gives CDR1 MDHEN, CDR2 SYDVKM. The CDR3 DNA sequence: TGTGCCAGCAGTTCCCTCGGGACACACGAGCAGTACTTC. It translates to CASSSLGTHEQYF.

In nucleotides, the CDR3 is TGCGCCAGCAGCGCTCTCGGGACAGGCCATGGAAACACCATATATTTT. It yields the protein CASSALGTGHGNTIYF. V is TRBV5-1 and J is TRBJ1-3; TRBD1 aligns across 8 bases. The J segment lost 3 bases and the V segment lost 4 bases, leaving 9 bases of the junction unmatched. The CDR3 is made up of 16 amino acids. Germline loops: CDR1 SGHRS, CDR2 YFSETQ.

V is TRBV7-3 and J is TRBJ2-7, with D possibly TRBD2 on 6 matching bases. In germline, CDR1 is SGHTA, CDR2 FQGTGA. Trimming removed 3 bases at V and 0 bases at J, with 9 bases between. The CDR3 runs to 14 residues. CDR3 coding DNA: TGTGCCAGCAGCTTGAGCGGGTTCTCCTACGAGCAGTACTTC. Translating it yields CASSLSGFSYEQYF.

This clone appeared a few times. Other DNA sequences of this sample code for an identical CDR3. CDR3 in amino acids: CASSPSGSSYNEQFF. The CDR3 DNA sequence: TGCGCCAGCAGCCCCTCCGGGAGCTCCTACAATGAGCAGTTCTTC. This rearrangement joins TRBV5-1 to TRBJ2-1; D is possibly TRBD2 (6 bases). The CDR3 length is 15 residues. Per germline, CDR1 SGHRS and CDR2 YFSETQ. V was clipped by 4 bases and J by 0 bases, with 11 bases between them.

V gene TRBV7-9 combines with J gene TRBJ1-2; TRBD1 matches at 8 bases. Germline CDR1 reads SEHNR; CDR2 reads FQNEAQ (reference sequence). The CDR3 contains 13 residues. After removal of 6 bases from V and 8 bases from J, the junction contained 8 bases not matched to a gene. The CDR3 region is CASRDQGAAGYTF. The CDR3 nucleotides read TGTGCCAGCAGGGACCAGGGGGCTGCCGGCTACACCTTC.

The CDR3 region is CSVEAPSDTQYF. The CDR3 DNA sequence: TGCAGCGTTGAAGCCCCATCCGATACGCAGTATTTT. The J gene is TRBJ2-3, the V gene TRBV29-1, with no clear D. The V gene lost 1 base and the J gene lost 6 bases, with 8 bases spanning the gap. The germline gives CDR1 SQVTM, CDR2 ANQGSEA. CDR3 length: 12 residues.

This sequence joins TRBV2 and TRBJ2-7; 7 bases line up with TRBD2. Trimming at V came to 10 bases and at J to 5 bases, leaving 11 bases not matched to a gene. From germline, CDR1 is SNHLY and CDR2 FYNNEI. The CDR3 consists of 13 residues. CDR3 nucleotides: TGTGCCACGCGGGAGTGGGGGAATGACGAGCAGTACTTC. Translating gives CATREWGNDEQYF.

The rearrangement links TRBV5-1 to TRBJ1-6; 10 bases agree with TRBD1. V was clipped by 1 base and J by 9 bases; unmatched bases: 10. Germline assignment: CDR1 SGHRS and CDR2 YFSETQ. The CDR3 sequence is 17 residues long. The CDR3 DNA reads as TGCGCCAGCAGCTTGCAGTTTAGGGGACAGGGGATTTCACCCCTCCACTTT. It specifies CASSLQFRGQGISPLHF.

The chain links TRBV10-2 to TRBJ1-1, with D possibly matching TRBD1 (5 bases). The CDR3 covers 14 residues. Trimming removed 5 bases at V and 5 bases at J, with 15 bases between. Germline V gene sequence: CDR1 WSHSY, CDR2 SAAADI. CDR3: CASSIGGVRTEAFF. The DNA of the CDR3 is TGCGCCAGCAGTATCGGGGGTGTTAGGACTGAAGCTTTCTTT.

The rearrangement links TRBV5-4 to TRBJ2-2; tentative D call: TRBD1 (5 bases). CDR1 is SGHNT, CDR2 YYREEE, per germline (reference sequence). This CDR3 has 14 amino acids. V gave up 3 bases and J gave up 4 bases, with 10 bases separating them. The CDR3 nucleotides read TGTGCCAGCAGCTCCAGGGCTTCCACCGGGGAGCTGTTTTTT. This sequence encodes CASSSRASTGELFF. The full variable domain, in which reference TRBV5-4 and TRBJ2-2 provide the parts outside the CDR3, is ETGVTQSPTHLIKTRGQQVTLRCSSQSGHNTVSWYQQALGQGPQFIFQYYREEENGRGNFPPRFSGLQFPNYSSELNVNALELDDSALYLCASSSRASTGELFFGEGSRLTVL.

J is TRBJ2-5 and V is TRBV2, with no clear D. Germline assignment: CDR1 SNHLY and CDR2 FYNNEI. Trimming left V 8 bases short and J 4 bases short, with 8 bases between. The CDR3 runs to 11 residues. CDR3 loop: CASSGPETQYF. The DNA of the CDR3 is TGTGCCAGCTCTGGCCCAGAGACCCAGTACTTC.

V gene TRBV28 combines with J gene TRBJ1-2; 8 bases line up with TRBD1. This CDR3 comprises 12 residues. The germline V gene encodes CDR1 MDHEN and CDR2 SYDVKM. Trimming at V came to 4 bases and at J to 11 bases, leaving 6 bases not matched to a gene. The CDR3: CASSSSRGRYTF. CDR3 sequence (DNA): TGTGCCAGCAGTTCCTCCAGGGGGCGATACACCTTC.

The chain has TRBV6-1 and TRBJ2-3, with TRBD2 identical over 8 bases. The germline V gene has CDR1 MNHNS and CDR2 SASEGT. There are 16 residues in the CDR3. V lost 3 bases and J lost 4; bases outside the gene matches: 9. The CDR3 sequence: CASSDLSGTSSDTQYF. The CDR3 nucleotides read TGTGCCAGCAGTGACCTTAGCGGGACCAGTTCAGATACGCAGTATTTT.